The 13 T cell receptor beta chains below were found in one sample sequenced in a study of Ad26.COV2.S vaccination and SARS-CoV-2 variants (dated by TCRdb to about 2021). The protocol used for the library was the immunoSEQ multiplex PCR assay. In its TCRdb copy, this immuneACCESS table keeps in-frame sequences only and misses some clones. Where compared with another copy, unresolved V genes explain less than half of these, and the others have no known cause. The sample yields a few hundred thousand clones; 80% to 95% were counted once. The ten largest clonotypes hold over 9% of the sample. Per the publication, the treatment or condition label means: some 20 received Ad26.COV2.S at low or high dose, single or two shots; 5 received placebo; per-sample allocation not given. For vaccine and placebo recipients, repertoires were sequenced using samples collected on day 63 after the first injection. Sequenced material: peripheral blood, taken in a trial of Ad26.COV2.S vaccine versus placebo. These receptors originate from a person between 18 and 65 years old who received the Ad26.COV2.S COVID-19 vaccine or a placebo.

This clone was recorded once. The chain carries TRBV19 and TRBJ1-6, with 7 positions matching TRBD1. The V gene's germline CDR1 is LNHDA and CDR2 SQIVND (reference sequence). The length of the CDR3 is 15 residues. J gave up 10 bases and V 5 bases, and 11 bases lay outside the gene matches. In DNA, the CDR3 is TGTGCCAGTAGTCCCCGGGGACAGCATTACTCACCCCTCCACTTT. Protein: CASSPRGQHYSPLHF.

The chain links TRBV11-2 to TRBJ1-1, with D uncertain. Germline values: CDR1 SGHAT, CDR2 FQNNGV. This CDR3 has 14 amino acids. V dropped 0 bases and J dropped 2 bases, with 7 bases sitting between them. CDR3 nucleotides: TGTGCCAGCAGCTTAGAGAAGAAAAACACTGAAGCTTTCTTT. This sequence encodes CASSLEKKNTEAFF.

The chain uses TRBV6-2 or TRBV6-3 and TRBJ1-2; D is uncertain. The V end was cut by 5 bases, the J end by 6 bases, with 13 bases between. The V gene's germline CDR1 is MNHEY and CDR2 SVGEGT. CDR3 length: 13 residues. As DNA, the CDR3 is TGTGCCAGCAGTCGGACTCAAGAGGATGGCTACACCTTC. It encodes CASSRTQEDGYTF.

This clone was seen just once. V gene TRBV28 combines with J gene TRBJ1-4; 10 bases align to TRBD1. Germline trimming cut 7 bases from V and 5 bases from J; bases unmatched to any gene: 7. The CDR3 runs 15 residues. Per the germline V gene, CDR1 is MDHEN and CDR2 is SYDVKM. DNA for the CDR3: TGTGCCAGCAACCCGCCGGGACAGGGGAATGAAAAACTGTTTTTT. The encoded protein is CASNPPGQGNEKLFF.

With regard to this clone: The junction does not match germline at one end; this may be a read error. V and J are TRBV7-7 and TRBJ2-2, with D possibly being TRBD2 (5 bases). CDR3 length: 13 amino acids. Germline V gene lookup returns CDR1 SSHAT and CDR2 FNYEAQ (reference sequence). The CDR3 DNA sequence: TGTGCTAGCAGCCCCCGGGGAACCGGGGAGCTGTTTTTT. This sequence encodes CASSPRGTGELFF. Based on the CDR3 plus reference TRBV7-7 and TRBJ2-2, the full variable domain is GAGVSQSPRYKVTKRGQDVTLRCDPISSHATLYWYQQALGQGPEFLTYFNYEAQPDKSGLPSDRFSAERPEGSISTLTIQRTEQRDSAMYRCASSPRGTGELFFGEGSRLTVL.

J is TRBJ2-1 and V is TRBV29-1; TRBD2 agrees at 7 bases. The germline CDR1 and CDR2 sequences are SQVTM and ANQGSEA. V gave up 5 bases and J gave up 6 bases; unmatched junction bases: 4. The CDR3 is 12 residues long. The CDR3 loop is CSVWSGGNEQFF. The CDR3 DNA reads TGCAGCGTTTGGTCGGGGGGCAATGAGCAGTTCTTC.

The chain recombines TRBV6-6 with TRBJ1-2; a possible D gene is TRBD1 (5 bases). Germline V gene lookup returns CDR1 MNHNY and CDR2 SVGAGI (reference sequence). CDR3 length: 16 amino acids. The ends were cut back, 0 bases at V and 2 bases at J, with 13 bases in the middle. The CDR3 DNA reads TGTGCCAGCAGTTACTCGATTGAGACAGCGAACTATGGCTACACCTTC. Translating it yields CASSYSIETANYGYTF.

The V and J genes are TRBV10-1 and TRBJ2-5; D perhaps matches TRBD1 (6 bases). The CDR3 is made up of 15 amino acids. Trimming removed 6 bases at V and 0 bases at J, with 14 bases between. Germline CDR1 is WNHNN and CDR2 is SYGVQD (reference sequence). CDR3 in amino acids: CASSSGDPYQETQYF. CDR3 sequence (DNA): TGCGCCAGCAGCTCAGGGGACCCGTACCAAGAGACCCAGTACTTC.

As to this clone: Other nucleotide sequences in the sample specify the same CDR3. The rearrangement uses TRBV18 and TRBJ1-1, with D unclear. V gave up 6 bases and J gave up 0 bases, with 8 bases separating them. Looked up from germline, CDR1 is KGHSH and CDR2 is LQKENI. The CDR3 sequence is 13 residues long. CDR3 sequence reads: CASSPTVNTEAFF. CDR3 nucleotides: TGTGCCAGCTCCCCTACGGTGAACACTGAAGCTTTCTTT.

Here the CDR3 reads CASSPPPGNNEQFF. CDR3 coding DNA: TGTGCCAGCTCACCACCGCCAGGGAACAATGAGCAGTTCTTC. This sequence joins TRBV18 and TRBJ2-1, with D perhaps matching TRBD1 (5 bases). The V and J ends lost 0 bases and 5 bases respectively, with 8 bases between them. Per germline, CDR1 KGHSH and CDR2 LQKENI. The CDR3 totals 14 residues.

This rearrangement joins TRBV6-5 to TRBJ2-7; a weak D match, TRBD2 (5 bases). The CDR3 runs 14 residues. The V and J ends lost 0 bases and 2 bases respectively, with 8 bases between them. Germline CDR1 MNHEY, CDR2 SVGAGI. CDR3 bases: TGTGCCAGCAGTTACTCCCCCGGGGCCTACGAGCAGTACTTC. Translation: CASSYSPGAYEQYF.

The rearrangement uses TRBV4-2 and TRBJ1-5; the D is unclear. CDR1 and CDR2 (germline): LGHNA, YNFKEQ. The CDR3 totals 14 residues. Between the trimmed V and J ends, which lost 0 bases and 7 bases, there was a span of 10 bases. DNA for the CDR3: TGTGCCAGCAGCCAAGATGCAGTTGGGCAGCCCCAGCATTTT. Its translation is CASSQDAVGQPQHF.

The CDR3 coding sequence is TGTGCCAGCAGCGTAGAAGGGGCGGTAGGCTACAATGAGCAGTTCTTC. Its translation is CASSVEGAVGYNEQFF. The rearrangement joins TRBV9 to TRBJ2-1, with a possible D match to TRBD1 (5 bases). The germline V and J ends were trimmed by 0 bases and 3 bases, with 13 bases remaining between them. Germline values: CDR1 SGDLS, CDR2 YYNGEE. CDR3 length: 16 amino acids.